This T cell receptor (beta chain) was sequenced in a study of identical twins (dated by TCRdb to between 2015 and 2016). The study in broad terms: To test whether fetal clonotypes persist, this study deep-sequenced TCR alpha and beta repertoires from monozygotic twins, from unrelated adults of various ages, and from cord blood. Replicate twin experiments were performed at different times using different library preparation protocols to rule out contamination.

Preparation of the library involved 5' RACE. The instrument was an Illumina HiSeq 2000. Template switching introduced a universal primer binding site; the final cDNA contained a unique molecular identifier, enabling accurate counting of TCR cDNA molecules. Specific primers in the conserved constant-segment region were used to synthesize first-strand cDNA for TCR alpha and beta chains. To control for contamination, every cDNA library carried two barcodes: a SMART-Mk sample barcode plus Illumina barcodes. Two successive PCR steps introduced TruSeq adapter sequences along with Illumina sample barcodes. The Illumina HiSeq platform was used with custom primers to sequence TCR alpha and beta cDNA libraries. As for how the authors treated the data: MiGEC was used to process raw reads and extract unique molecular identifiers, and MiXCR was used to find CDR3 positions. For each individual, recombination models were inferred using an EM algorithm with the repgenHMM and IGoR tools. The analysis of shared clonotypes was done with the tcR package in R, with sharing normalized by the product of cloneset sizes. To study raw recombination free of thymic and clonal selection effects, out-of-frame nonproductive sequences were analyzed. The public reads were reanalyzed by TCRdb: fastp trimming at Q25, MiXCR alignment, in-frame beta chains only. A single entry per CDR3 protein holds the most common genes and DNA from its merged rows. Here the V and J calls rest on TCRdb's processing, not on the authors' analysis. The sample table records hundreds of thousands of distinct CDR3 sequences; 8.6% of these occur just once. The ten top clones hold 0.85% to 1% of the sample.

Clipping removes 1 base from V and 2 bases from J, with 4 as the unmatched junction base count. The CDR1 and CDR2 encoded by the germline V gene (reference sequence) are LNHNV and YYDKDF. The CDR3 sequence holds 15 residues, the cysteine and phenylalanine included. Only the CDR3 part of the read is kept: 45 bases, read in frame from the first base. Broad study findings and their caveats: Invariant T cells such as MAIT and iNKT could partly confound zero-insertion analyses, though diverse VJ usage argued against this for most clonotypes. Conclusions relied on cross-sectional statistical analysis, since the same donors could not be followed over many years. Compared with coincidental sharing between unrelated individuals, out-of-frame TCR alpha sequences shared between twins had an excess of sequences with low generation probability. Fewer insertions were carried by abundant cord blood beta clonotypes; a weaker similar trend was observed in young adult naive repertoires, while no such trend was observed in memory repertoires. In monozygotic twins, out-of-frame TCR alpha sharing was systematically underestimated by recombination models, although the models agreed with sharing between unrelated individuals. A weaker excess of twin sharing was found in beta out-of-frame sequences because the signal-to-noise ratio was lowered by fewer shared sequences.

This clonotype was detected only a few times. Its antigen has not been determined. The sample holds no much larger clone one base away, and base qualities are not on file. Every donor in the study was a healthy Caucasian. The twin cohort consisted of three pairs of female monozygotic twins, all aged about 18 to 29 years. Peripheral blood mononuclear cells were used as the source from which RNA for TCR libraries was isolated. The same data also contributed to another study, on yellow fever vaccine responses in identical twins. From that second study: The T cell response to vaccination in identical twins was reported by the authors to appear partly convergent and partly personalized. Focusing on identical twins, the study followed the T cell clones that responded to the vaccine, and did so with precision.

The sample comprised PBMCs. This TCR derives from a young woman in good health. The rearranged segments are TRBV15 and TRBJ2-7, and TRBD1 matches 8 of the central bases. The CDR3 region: CATSRAGTGTYEQYF. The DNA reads TGTGCCACCAGCAGAGCGGGGACAGGAACCTACGAGCAGTACTTC.